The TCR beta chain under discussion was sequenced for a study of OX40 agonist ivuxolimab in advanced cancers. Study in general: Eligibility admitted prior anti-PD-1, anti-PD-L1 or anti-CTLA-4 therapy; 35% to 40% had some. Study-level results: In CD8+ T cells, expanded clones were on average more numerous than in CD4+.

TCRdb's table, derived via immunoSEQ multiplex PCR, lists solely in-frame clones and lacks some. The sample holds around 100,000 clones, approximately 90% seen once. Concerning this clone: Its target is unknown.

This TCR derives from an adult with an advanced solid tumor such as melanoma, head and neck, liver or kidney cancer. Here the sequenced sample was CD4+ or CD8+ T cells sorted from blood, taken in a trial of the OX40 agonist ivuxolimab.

Written as DNA, the CDR3 is TGTGCCAGCAGTTTCCCCCAAACAGGGAATCAGCCCCAGCATTTT. Translating it yields CASSFPQTGNQPQHF. The chain recombines TRBV6-1 with TRBJ1-5, with D tentatively TRBD1 (6 bases). Germline assignment: CDR1 MNHNS and CDR2 SASEGT. Trimming took 5 bases from V and 4 from J, leaving 15 bases between them. The CDR3 runs to 15 residues.